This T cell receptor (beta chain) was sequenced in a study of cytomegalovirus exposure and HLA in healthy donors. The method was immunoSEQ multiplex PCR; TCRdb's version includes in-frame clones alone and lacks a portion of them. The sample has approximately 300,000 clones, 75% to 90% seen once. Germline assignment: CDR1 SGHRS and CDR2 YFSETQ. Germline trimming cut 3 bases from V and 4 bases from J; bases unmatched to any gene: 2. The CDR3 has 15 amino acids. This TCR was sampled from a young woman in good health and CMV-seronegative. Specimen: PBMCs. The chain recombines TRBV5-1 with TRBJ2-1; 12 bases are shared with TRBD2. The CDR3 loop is CASSWTSGAYNEQFF. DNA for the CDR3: TGCGCCAGCAGCTGGACTAGCGGGGCTTACAATGAGCAGTTCTTC.